The clone carrying this T cell receptor (beta chain) has just a few counts. The participants were between roughly 18 and 100 years old and came from under 25 US areas. TCRdb's table, derived via immunoSEQ multiplex PCR, lists solely in-frame clones and lacks some. The sample has 180,000 or so clones, roughly 87% seen once; the top ten hold about 1.2%. The data stem from a study of blood T cell repertoires in COVID-19. V was pared by 8 bases and J by 3 bases, with 14 bases between. This CDR3 is built from 13 residues. Sequenced input: PBMCs or T cells enriched from blood (not recorded which). This sequence was found in a human donor with acute COVID-19. The donor label of this sample is uncertain. The genes are TRBV12-3 or TRBV12-4 and TRBJ2-7; possible D gene TRBD1, 6 bases. CDR3 bases: TGTGCCAGCGGACGACAGGAGTACTACGAGCAGTACTTC. Translation gives CASGRQEYYEQYF.